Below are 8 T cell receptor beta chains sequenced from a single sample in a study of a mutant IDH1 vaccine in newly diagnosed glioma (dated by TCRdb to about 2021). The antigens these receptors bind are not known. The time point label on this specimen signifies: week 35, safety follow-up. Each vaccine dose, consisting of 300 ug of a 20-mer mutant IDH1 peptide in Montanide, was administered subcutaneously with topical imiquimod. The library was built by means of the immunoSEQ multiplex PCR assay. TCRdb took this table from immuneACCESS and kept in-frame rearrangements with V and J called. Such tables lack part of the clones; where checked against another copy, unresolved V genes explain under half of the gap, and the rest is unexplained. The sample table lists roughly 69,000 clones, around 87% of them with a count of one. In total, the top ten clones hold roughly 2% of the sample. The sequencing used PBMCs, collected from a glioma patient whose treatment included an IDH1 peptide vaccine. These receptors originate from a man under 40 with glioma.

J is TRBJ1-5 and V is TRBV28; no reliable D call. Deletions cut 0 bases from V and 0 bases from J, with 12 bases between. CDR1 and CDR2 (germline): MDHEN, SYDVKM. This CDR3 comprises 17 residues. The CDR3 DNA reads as TGTGCCAGCAGTTTATGGTTAGGCACAGATAGCAATCAGCCCCAGCATTTT. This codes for CASSLWLGTDSNQPQHF. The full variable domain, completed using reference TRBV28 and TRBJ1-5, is DVKVTQSSRYLVKRTGEKVFLECVQDMDHENMFWYRQDPGLGLRLIYFSYDVKMKEKGDIPEGYSVSREKKERFSLILESASTNQTSMYLCASSLWLGTDSNQPQHFGDGTRLSIL.

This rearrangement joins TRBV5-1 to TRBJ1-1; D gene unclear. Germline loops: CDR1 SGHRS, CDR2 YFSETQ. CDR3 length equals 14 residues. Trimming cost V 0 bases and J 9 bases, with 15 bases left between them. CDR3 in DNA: TGCGCCAGCAGCTTGGAAGTTCCGGGAGATCAAGCTTTCTTT. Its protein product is CASSLEVPGDQAFF.

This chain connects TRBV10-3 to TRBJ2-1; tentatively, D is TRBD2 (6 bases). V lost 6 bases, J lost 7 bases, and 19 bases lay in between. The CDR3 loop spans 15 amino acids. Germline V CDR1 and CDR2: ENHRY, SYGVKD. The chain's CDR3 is CAIRSEGSAGNEQFF. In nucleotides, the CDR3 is TGTGCCATCAGGTCGGAGGGCTCGGCGGGGAATGAGCAGTTCTTC.

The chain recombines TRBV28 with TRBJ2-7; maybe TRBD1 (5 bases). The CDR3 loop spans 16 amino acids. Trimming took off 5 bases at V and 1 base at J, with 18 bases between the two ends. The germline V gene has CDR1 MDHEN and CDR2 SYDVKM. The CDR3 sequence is CASSAFTGRASYEQYF. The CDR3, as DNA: TGTGCCAGCAGTGCATTTACAGGCCGGGCGTCCTACGAGCAGTACTTC.

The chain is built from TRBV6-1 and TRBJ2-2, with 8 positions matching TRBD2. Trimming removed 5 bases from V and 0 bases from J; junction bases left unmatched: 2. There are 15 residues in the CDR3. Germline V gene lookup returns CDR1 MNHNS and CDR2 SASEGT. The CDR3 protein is CASSTSGANTGELFF. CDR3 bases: TGTGCCAGCAGTACTAGCGGCGCGAACACCGGGGAGCTGTTTTTT.

The CDR3 here is CSASMGQPQHF. The CDR3 coding sequence is TGCAGTGCCAGTATGGGCCAGCCCCAGCATTTT. This sequence joins TRBV20-1 and TRBJ1-5; D is uncertain. This CDR3 comprises 11 residues. The V gene's germline CDR1 is DFQATT and CDR2 SNEGSKA (reference sequence). V was trimmed by 6 bases and J by 7 bases, leaving 10 bases between them.

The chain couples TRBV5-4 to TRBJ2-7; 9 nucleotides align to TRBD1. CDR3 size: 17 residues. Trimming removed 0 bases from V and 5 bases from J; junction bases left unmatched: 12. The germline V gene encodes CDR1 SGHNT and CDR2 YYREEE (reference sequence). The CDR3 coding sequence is TGTGCCAGCAGCTTGGGGGGACAGGGTCAGGCGCGCGACGAGCAGTACTTC. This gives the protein CASSLGGQGQARDEQYF.

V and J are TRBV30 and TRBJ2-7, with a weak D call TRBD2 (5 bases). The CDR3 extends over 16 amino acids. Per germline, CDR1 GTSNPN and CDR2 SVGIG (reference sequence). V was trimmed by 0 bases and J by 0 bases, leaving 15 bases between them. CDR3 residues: CAWSVLGKEVSYEQYF. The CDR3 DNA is TGTGCCTGGAGTGTATTAGGGAAGGAGGTCTCCTACGAGCAGTACTTC.